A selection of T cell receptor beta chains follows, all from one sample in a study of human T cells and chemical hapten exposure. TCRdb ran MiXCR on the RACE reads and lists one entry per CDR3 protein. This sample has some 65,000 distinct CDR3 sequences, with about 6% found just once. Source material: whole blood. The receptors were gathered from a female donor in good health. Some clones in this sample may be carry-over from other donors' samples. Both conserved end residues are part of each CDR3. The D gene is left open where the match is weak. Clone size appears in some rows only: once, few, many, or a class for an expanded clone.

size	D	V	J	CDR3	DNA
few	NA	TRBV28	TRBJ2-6	CASSFGGSGANVLTF	TGTGCCAGCAGTTTCGGTGGCTCTGGGGCCAACGTCCTGACTTTC
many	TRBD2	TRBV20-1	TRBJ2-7	CSARGLAGHYEQYF	TGCAGTGCTAGGGGTCTAGCGGGCCACTACGAGCAGTACTTC
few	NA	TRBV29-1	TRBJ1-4	CSVTPWRGEEKLFF	TGCAGCGTAACCCCCTGGCGGGGTGAAGAAAAACTGTTTTTT
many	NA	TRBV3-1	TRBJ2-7	CASSPALDAYEQYF	TGTGCCAGCAGCCCTGCCTTGGACGCCTACGAGCAGTACTTC
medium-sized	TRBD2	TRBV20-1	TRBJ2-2	CSARAGTSDTGELFF	TGCAGTGCTAGGGCCGGGACTAGCGACACCGGGGAGCTGTTTTTT
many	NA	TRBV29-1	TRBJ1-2	CSVFVGGRHYGYTF	TGCAGCGTTTTCGTTGGGGGGCGTCACTATGGCTACACCTTC
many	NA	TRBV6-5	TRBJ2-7	CASRVTPASAYEQYF	TGTGCCAGCAGGGTGACTCCAGCGTCAGCCTACGAGCAGTACTTC
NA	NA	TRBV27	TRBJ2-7	CASSLSGLDGNYEQYF	TGTGCCAGCAGTTTATCGGGGCTTGACGGCAACTACGAGCAGTACTTC
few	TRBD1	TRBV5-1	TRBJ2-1	CASSKGQEYNEQFF	TGCGCCAGCAGCAAGGGACAGGAATACAATGAGCAGTTCTTC
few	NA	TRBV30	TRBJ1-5	CAWSALDSRNQPQHF	TGTGCCTGGAGTGCATTGGACAGCCGAAATCAGCCCCAGCATTTT
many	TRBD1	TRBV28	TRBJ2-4	CASSVRGLWAKNIQYF	TGTGCCAGCAGTGTCAGGGGGCTTTGGGCCAAAAACATTCAGTACTTC
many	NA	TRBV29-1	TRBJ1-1	CSVVSPAGTEAFF	TGCAGCGTTGTAAGTCCCGCGGGCACTGAAGCTTTCTTT
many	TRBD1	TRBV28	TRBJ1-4	CASRPGGEKLFF	TGTGCCAGCAGGCCAGGGGGTGAAAAACTGTTTTTT
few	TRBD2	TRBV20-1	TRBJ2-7	CSAPGGSGRYEQYF	TGCAGTGCCCCCGGGGGTAGCGGGAGGTACGAGCAGTACTTC
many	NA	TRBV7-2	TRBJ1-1	CASSLYKITEAFF	TGTGCCAGCAGCTTGTACAAAATCACTGAAGCTTTCTTT
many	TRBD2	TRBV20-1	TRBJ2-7	CSARDGTSGSREQYF	TGCAGTGCTAGAGATGGGACTAGCGGGAGTCGGGAGCAGTACTTC
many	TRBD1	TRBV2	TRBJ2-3	CASSPDRGGDTQYF	TGTGCCAGCAGCCCCGACAGGGGAGGAGATACGCAGTATTTT
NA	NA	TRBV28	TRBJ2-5	CASRWLDLQETQYF	TGTGCCAGCAGGTGGTTGGATCTCCAAGAGACCCAGTACTTC
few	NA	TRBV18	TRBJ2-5	CASSPDGKETQYF	TGTGCCAGCTCACCAGACGGGAAAGAGACCCAGTACTTC
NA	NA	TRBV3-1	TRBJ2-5	CASSQGPEQETQYF	TGTGCCAGCAGCCAAGGACCGGAGCAAGAGACCCAGTACTTC
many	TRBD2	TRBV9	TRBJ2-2	CASSVGLATNTGELFF	TGTGCCAGCAGCGTAGGACTAGCGACTAACACCGGGGAGCTGTTTTTT
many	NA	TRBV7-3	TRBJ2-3	CASSFSPSTDTQYF	TGTGCCAGCAGCTTCTCCCCTAGCACAGATACGCAGTATTTT
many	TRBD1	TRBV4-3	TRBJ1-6	CASSQAPTGESPLHF	TGCGCCAGCAGCCAAGCCCCGACAGGGGAGTCACCCCTCCACTTT
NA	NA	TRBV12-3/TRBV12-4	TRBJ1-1	CASSLAQRRMNTEAFF	TGTGCCAGCAGTTTAGCGCAACGACGGATGAACACTGAAGCTTTCTTT
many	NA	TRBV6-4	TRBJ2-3	CASSDRQSGADTQYF	TGTGCCAGCAGTGATCGGCAATCTGGCGCAGATACGCAGTATTTT
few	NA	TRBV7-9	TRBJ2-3	CASSVGGPDTQYF	TGTGCCAGCAGCGTTGGAGGCCCTGATACGCAGTATTTT
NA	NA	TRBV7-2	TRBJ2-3	CASSLGFSGGDTQYF	TGTGCCAGCAGCTTAGGTTTTAGCGGTGGAGATACGCAGTATTTT
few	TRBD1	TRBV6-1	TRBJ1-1	CASSRLGDRGFLSRTEAFF	TGTGCCAGCAGTCGTCTCGGGGACAGGGGGTTCTTATCTCGGACTGAAGCTTTCTTT
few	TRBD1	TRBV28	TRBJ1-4	CASSSRDSANEKLFF	TGTGCCAGCAGTAGCAGGGACAGCGCTAATGAAAAACTGTTTTTT
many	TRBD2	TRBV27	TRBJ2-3	CASSPGSGRAKTTDTQYF	TGTGCCAGCAGCCCAGGGAGCGGGAGGGCCAAAACGACAGATACGCAGTATTTT
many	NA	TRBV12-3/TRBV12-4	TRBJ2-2	CASSLWRENGELFF	TGTGCCAGCAGTTTATGGAGGGAAAACGGGGAGCTGTTTTTT
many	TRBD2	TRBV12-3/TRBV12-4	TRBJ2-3	CASSLKAGTRSTDTQYF	TGTGCCAGCAGTTTAAAGGCCGGGACTAGATCTACAGATACGCAGTATTTT
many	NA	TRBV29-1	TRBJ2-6	CSVAGGGSGANVLTF	TGCAGCGTTGCAGGGGGGGGCTCTGGGGCCAACGTCCTGACTTTC
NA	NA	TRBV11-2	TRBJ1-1	CASSSEGNTEAFF	TGTGCCAGCAGCTCCGAGGGCAACACTGAAGCTTTCTTT
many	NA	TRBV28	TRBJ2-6	CASSPLKPNVLTF	TGTGCCAGCAGCCCCCTAAAACCCAACGTCCTGACTTTC
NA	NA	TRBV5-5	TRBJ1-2	CASSPLGQTYGYTF	TGTGCCAGCAGCCCTCTGGGGCAGACCTATGGCTACACCTTC
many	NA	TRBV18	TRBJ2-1	CASSPVGNEQFF	TGTGCCAGCTCACCCGTTGGAAATGAGCAGTTCTTC
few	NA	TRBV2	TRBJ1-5	CASSGTGGNQPQHF	TGTGCCAGCAGTGGGACGGGGGGCAATCAGCCCCAGCATTTT
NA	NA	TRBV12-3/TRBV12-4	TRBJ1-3	CASSRSQVSGNTIYF	TGTGCCAGCAGTCGGTCTCAGGTCTCTGGAAACACCATATATTTT
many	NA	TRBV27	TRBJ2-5	CASRQEETQYF	TGTGCCAGCAGACAAGAGGAGACCCAGTACTTC
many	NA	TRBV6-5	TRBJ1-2	CAGYRRGYGYTF	TGTGCCGGATACAGAAGGGGCTATGGCTACACCTTC
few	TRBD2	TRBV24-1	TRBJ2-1	CATSDPLGLAGGAHNEQFF	TGTGCCACCAGTGACCCCTTAGGACTAGCGGGAGGGGCCCACAATGAGCAGTTCTTC
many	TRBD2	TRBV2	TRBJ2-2	CASSLGLAGGPSNTGELFF	TGTGCCAGCAGCTTGGGACTAGCGGGAGGGCCCTCGAACACCGGGGAGCTGTTTTTT
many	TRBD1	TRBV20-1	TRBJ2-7	CSVGARQGLPPYEQYF	TGCAGCGTGGGGGCTCGACAGGGGTTACCCCCTTACGAGCAGTACTTC
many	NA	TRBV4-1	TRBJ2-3	CASSPQDVLSTDTQYF	TGCGCCAGCAGCCCTCAGGACGTACTTAGCACAGATACGCAGTATTTT
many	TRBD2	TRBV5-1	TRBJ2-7	CASSLLAGVGAYEQYF	TGCGCCAGCAGCTTACTAGCGGGAGTTGGAGCCTACGAGCAGTACTTC
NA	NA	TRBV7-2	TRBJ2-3	CASSGSPDTQYF	TGTGCCAGCAGCGGCTCCCCAGATACGCAGTATTTT
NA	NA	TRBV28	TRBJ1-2	CASNWGSYGYTF	TGTGCCAGCAATTGGGGGAGCTATGGCTACACCTTC
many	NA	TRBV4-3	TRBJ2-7	CASSQATGDSYEQYF	TGCGCCAGCAGCCAAGCGACAGGTGATTCCTACGAGCAGTACTTC
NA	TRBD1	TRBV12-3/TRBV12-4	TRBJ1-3	CASSFSGGRRGNTIYF	TGTGCCAGCAGTTTCTCAGGGGGCCGGCGTGGAAACACCATATATTTT
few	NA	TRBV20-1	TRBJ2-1	CSAPGLESGEQFF	TGCAGTGCCCCGGGACTGGAGTCGGGGGAGCAGTTCTTC
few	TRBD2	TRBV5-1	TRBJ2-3	CASSLGTSGRTDTQYF	TGCGCCAGCAGCTTGGGGACTAGCGGGAGGACAGATACGCAGTATTTT
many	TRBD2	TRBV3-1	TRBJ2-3	CASSSRTSGSSDTQYF	TGTGCCAGCAGCTCTCGGACTAGCGGGAGTTCAGATACGCAGTATTTT
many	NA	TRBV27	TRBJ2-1	CASSLSSQFSEQFF	TGTGCCAGCAGTTTATCGAGTCAGTTTAGTGAGCAGTTCTTC
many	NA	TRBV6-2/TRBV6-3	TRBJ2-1	CASSVQGHNEQFF	TGTGCCAGCAGTGTCCAGGGCCACAATGAGCAGTTCTTC
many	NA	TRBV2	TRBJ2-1	CASRVGTEQFF	TGTGCCAGCAGGGTTGGGACGGAGCAGTTCTTC
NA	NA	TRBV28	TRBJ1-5	CASSLAMEEGNQPQHF	TGTGCCAGCAGTTTAGCGATGGAAGAGGGCAATCAGCCCCAGCATTTT